The entry below describes one TCR beta chain. Its antigen target is currently unknown. No much larger clonotype is one base removed from it; base qualities were not supplied. The library was generated by the immunoSEQ multiplex PCR assay. The multiplex PCR relied on a mix of 60 forward primers for TCR Vbeta segments and 13 reverse primers for TCR Jbeta segments. Amplification of the CDR3 region of rearranged TCR beta genes was performed with a multiplex PCR assay on genomic DNA. On the Illumina HiSeq System, the amplified TCR beta libraries were sequenced as 87-base-pair reads. Turning to the authors' computational methods: A later analysis counted 65 million to 90 million unique TCR beta chains across the 550 to 700 repertoires, and roughly 10 million of these chains were shared by at least two donors. Raw reads were error-corrected and collapsed into unique sequences with a nearest-neighbor algorithm that merged closely related sequences to remove PCR and sequencing errors. CDR3 sequences were aligned to IMGT reference sequences to assign V, D and J gene segments. For a sequence to be retained, a match of at least six nucleotides was required to both a V gene segment and a J gene segment. A rearrangement counted as productive if the CDR3 had no stop codons and remained in frame with V and J, and every other rearrangement counted as non-productive. Following IMGT convention, CDR3 was defined as the stretch from the second conserved V-encoded cysteine up to the conserved J-encoded phenylalanine. The earlier analysis of a few hundred of the donors excluded sequences that lacked an unambiguous match to a single V gene segment. In an earlier analysis of around 590 of the donors, a V segment was called functional when productive rearrangements were above 56.7%, and segregating when the standard deviation between donors exceeded 5%. To diagnose cytomegalovirus status from the catalog of TCR beta chain sequences, a statistical classification framework was built. V and J gene assignment, in a later analysis, came from comparing TCR nucleotide sequences with IMGT/GENE-DB human TR gene sequences. In a later analysis, CDR3 sequences and most-parsimonious VDJ recombination scenarios were assigned using the TCRdist pipeline. In a later analysis, each TCR beta chain was defined by its CDR3 amino acid sequence together with its V-gene family, and reads lacking a unique V-gene family were excluded. A later analysis removed over 500 highly shared, low-generation-probability nucleotide sequences to deal with suspected cross-contamination and a sequencing artifact. In a later analysis, a clonal expansion index for each public chain was calculated from normalized within-repertoire ranks of inferred template counts. In a later analysis, generation probabilities were computed using a VDJ recombination model fitted to out-of-frame rearrangements, and the results were checked against IGoR. Hypergeometric tests were used in a later analysis to score TCR-TCR, TCR-HLA and TCR-CMV co-occurrence, with a repertoire-size bias correction applied to the TCR pairs. False discovery rates were estimated in a later analysis by permuting HLA or CMV assignments 20 times. In a later analysis, co-occurring TCRs were grouped with DBSCAN, and TCRdist sequence similarity was added when clustering was performed within HLA-allele-positive subsets. Repertoires with fewer than 30,000 or more than 120,000 public chains, plus five repertoires with anomalous nucleotide sharing, were excluded from co-occurrence clustering. The immuneACCESS repertoire file appears here via TCRdb, limited to in-frame rearrangements. These files lack a portion of the clones; in checked studies, under half of the deficit traces to unresolved V genes, and the cause of the others is not known. V and J calls and clone size are copied from that table; D and trimming were computed from the DNA. The sample profile shows over 100,000 clones; about 77% of them were found once. The ten largest clones add up to over 1.3% of the sample.

This sample was taken from a study of cytomegalovirus exposure and HLA in healthy donors (dated by TCRdb to the late 2010s). At the level of the whole study: An earlier analysis of more than 550 of the donors reported 276 Gb of sequence data and 95 million to 120 million unique TCR beta sequences obtained from around 170 million T cells. An early release that covered some 640 HLA-typed donors contained approximately 320 gigabases of sequencing data and approximately 85 million unique TCR sequences. Of the 350 to 450 genotyped donors, 81% fell in the genetic ancestry cluster associated with self-reported Caucasian donors. The study aimed to test whether signatures of past pathogen exposure could be identified by cataloging public T cell receptors. The study used immunosequencing to profile the T cell repertoires of approximately 690 subjects and linked those repertoires to cytomegalovirus serostatus. Along with the approximately 700-subject first cohort, a separate validation cohort of over a hundred different subjects was used. To predict cytomegalovirus infection status, the study combined high-throughput TCR immunosequencing, statistical association of individual TCRs with disease status, and machine learning. A later analysis re-analyzed previously published TCR beta repertoires from approximately 670 donors and added high-resolution HLA genotyping to study TCR occurrence patterns. In the later analysis, no new phenotypic data were used to find candidate immune exposures; instead, reliance was placed on TCR beta sequences and their occurrence across donors. An earlier analysis of 587 of the donors applied high-throughput TCR beta sequencing to assess whether each TCR beta V gene segment acted as functional or pseudogenic. Alongside the repertoire data, information on donor age, sex, ethnicity and CMV serostatus was compiled. A later genetic analysis took genome-wide SNP genotypes for about 55% of the 666 donors and used that subset as a discovery cohort. Every repertoire in the discovery cohort had been generated on one and the same sequencing platform. HLA typing included class I and class II loci at four-digit resolution. Typing coverage differed by locus: A, B, C, DRB1 and DQB1 were typed in about 620-640 donors, DQA1 in 500 to 550, DPA1 in 600 to 610, and DPB1 in approximately 450. Four or five DR-DQ haplotypes were treated as single units for association and clustering because of strong linkage in the cohort. Among roughly 400 genotyped donors of the cohort, an average of approximately 230,000 unique TCR beta nucleotide sequences were sequenced per donor, around 18% of them non-productive. Overall results and qualifications from the work: In a later genetic analysis, a missense DCLRE1C variant was associated with V-gene and J-gene trimming of TCR beta chains, and the association was replicated in an independent cohort. According to the authors, the approach could potentially be generalized to other disease states and immunological phenotypes. While some public TCRs were present in many individuals, most TCR sequences turned up only very rarely across donors. For the cohort, immune exposure information was limited to CMV serostatus. According to a later genetic analysis, donors in an Asian-associated ancestry cluster had fewer N-insertions in productive TCRs than the roughly 700-donor mean. Broadly in line with IMGT annotations, most TCR beta V segments showed up in productive rearrangements about 87% or about 30% of the time in an earlier analysis of approximately 600 of the donors. Only TCR beta chains were sequenced in this cohort, and the absence of alpha or paired-chain data limited detectable features. Specific HLA alleles were associated with roughly 16,000 TCR beta sequences at a false discovery rate of 0.05 in a later analysis. Several of the top co-occurrence clusters appeared to be linked to parvovirus B19, influenza, CMV and Epstein-Barr virus, according to a later analysis. In a later analysis, TCR association rates were found to vary across HLA loci, with the most associated TCRs seen for DRB1 alleles and the fewest for HLA-C alleles. Presence/absence analyses assumed roughly uniform sequencing depth across donors, an assumption that may not hold. Correlated functional status among segregating V segments might be attributable to linkage disequilibrium, but an unknown experimental factor could not be ruled out. Over 15 rarely observed V segments, including chromosome 9 orphons, were excluded from the earlier analysis of about 610 of the donors because counts were too low. A later analysis found that most CMV-associated TCR beta chains appeared HLA-restricted, with HLA associations seemingly driven largely by CMV exposure. A total of 150 to 200 TCR beta chains were listed by the study as associated with cytomegalovirus. A few of the identified cytomegalovirus-associated TCR beta chains were confirmed in vitro to be specific for cytomegalovirus antigens. A further reported finding was that TCR beta sequences accurately predicted the HLA-A and HLA-B alleles for most subjects in the first cohort. The classifier was reported to diagnose cytomegalovirus status with high specificity and sensitivity in both the original cohort and the validation cohort. A cluster of highly shared sequence variants was judged likely to be a technical artifact of the sequencing pipeline. Assigning TCR associations to individual alleles was difficult when HLA alleles, especially DR and DQ, strongly co-occurred. Because HLA typing was unavailable for some donors at each locus, only the typed subset was used in association tests. In a later analysis, HLA-associated TCR beta chains showed more clonal expansion and lower generation probabilities than non-associated chains that were equally common.

The cohort was made up of about 670 healthy bone marrow donors. At the time of sampling, every cohort member was nominally healthy, though immune exposures that went unrecorded were likely present. The donor was CMV seronegative and was included in the group of approximately 350 seronegative cohort members. A peripheral blood sample was provided by each donor, and peripheral blood mononuclear cells were used for TCR beta sequencing. Genomic DNA extraction from the blood cell samples was performed with the Qiagen DNeasy Blood Extraction Kit. The clonotype was recovered from a woman aged 35 to 49 in good health and CMV-seronegative. Sequencing was done on a sample of PBMCs.

The sequenced DNA: TGCGCCAGCAGTGAGTCGGGGAGTCGCAATCAGCCCCAGCATTTT. The encoded protein is CASSESGSRNQPQHF. The rearranged chain carries TRBV10-2 and TRBJ1-5; the D gene cannot be resolved reliably. CDR3 length: 15 amino acids, cysteine to phenylalanine. Of the read, only the CDR3 DNA is kept; its 45 bases are in frame from base 1. Based on the germline V gene, the CDR1 and CDR2 sequences are WSHSY and SAAADI. V sheds 0 bases and J sheds 2 bases, leaving 8 bases between their ends.